A single sample is the source of the 30 T cell receptor beta chains below, sequenced in a study of blood T cell repertoires in COVID-19. Profiled with immunoSEQ multiplex PCR; TCRdb holds only in-frame clones, not every one. The repertoire includes 100,000 to 150,000 clones, around two thirds of them detected once, and around 2% sits in the top ten. The sample consisted of peripheral blood. These receptors came from a woman aged 70 to 79 with acute or convalescent COVID-19.

The rearrangement links TRBV27 to TRBJ2-7; 7 nucleotides match TRBD1. CDR3 length: 14 amino acids. V lost 5 bases and J lost 6; bases outside the gene matches: 10. Germline loops: CDR1 MNHEY, CDR2 SMNVEV (reference sequence). The chain's CDR3 is CASSPRQGPTEQYF. The CDR3 DNA reads as TGTGCCAGCAGTCCTCGACAGGGACCTACCGAGCAGTACTTC.

This clone appeared a single time. CDR3 loop: CATNGGSNQPQHF. The DNA for the CDR3 is TGTGCCACCAACGGAGGGAGCAATCAGCCCCAGCATTTT. V is TRBV15 and J is TRBJ1-5; D unresolved. V lost 7 bases to trimming and J lost 1 base, with 8 bases between them. Germline CDR1 is LNHNV and CDR2 is YYDKDF (reference sequence). This CDR3 is 13 amino acids long.

For the CDR3, the DNA is TGTGCCAGCAGCATTACTAGCGGGAGGGCCGGATCCTACGAGCAGTACTTC. Its translation is CASSITSGRAGSYEQYF. V usage is TRBV27 and J usage is TRBJ2-7, with 13 bases lining up with TRBD2. CDR1 is MNHEY, CDR2 SMNVEV, per germline (reference sequence). Unmatched junction bases numbered 9, after V lost 6 bases and J lost 1 base. This CDR3 has 17 amino acids.

CDR3 nucleotides: TGTGCCAGCAGGGGGGGACTAGCGGGAGCATACGAGCAGTACTTC. Its translation: CASRGGLAGAYEQYF. The V call is TRBV2, the J call TRBJ2-7; 14 bases agree with TRBD2. V lost 6 bases, J lost 4 bases, and 5 bases stayed unmatched. The CDR3 contains 15 residues. Germline V gives CDR1 SNHLY, CDR2 FYNNEI.

This chain uses TRBV24-1 with TRBJ2-3, with 9 bases identical to TRBD1. The V and J ends lost 2 bases and 1 base, in that order; junction bases with no gene match: 6. From germline, CDR1 is KGHDR and CDR2 SFDVKD. CDR3 length: 17 amino acids. The DNA of the CDR3 is TGTGCCACCAGTGATTCCGGGACAGGGCTAGGCACAGATACGCAGTATTTT. It specifies CATSDSGTGLGTDTQYF.

This clone was counted a single time. The rearrangement uses TRBV18 and TRBJ2-1; 10 bases map to TRBD2. The V segment lost 1 base and the J segment 2 bases; nucleotides outside the gene matches: 11. CDR3 length: 19 residues. CDR1 is KGHSH, CDR2 LQKENI, per germline. The CDR3 loop reads CASSPRAIAGGPPYNEQFF. CDR3 DNA: TGTGCCAGCTCACCACGGGCCATAGCGGGGGGCCCCCCCTACAATGAGCAGTTCTTC.

This chain joins TRBV15 and TRBJ2-4, with D maybe TRBD2 (5 bases). Trimming left V 0 bases short and J 10 bases short, with 13 bases between. The CDR3 has 14 residues. The germline CDR1 and CDR2 sequences are LNHNV and YYDKDF (reference sequence). CDR3 sequence (DNA): TGTGCCACCAGCAGAGATGGACCACTAGGGATTCAGTACTTC. This codes for CATSRDGPLGIQYF.

V gene TRBV10-3 combines with J gene TRBJ1-2, with D possibly TRBD1 on 6 matching bases. Trimming removed 3 bases at V and 4 bases at J, with 6 bases between. Looked up from germline, CDR1 is ENHRY and CDR2 is SYGVKD. This CDR3 contains 12 residues. CDR3 sequence reads: CAISDRGYGYTF. CDR3 DNA sequence: TGTGCCATCAGTGACAGGGGCTATGGCTACACCTTC.

The V and J genes are TRBV5-1 and TRBJ2-1, with 8 bases that match TRBD2. V lost 4 bases, J lost 8 bases, and 14 bases stayed unmatched. There are 16 residues in the CDR3. CDR1 SGHRS and CDR2 YFSETQ come from the germline V gene. The CDR3 loop reads CASSPDSGRVVDEQFF. The CDR3 nucleotides read TGCGCCAGCAGCCCAGACAGCGGGAGAGTGGTTGATGAGCAGTTCTTC.

The table lists this clone with a few counts. The rearrangement uses TRBV5-1 and TRBJ1-1, with D unclear. CDR1 and CDR2 from the germline V gene are SGHRS and YFSETQ. V lost 8 bases and J lost 4, with 15 bases in between. This CDR3 is 13 amino acids long. CDR3 nucleotide sequence: TGCGCCAGTATCTCCGGGGTAGGCACTGAAGCTTTCTTT. Its protein product is CASISGVGTEAFF.

The V and J genes are TRBV30 and TRBJ1-1, with a weak D call TRBD1 (5 bases). The CDR3 has 13 amino acids. Per the germline V gene, CDR1 is GTSNPN and CDR2 is SVGIG (reference sequence). Trimming cost V 2 bases and J 1 base, with 8 bases left between them. This CDR3 reads CAWSPGQNTEAFF. The CDR3 region has the DNA TGTGCCTGGAGTCCAGGACAGAACACTGAAGCTTTCTTT. The full variable domain, in which reference TRBV30 and TRBJ1-1 provide the parts outside the CDR3, is SQTIHQWPATLVQPVGSPLSLECTVEGTSNPNLYWYRQAAGRGLQLLFYSVGIGQISSEVPQNLSASRPQDRQFILSSKKLLLSDSGFYLCAWSPGQNTEAFFGQGTRLTVV.

This clone turned up a few times. This chain uses TRBV2 with TRBJ2-7, with D possibly TRBD1 on 6 matching bases. CDR1 and CDR2 (germline): SNHLY, FYNNEI. The CDR3 sequence is 16 residues long. V was clipped by 3 bases and J by 4 bases, with 19 bases between them. The CDR3 region has the DNA TGTGCCAGCAGTGATGTGTGGGGGCGTTCCATTTACGAGCAGTACTTC. Protein sequence: CASSDVWGRSIYEQYF.

The chain is built from TRBV9 and TRBJ1-3; the D gene is possibly TRBD1 (5 bases). The CDR3 totals 17 residues. With 3 bases removed from V and 2 bases from J, the gap between germline ends came to 18 bases. The germline V gene encodes CDR1 SGDLS and CDR2 YYNGEE. CDR3 sequence reads: CASSAQPTGAAGNTIYF. Written as DNA, the CDR3 is TGTGCCAGCAGCGCGCAACCCACTGGGGCAGCTGGAAACACCATATATTTT.

The table lists this clone with a count of one. Distinct nucleotide sequences in the sample also encode this CDR3. V is TRBV20-1 and J is TRBJ2-7, with a possible D match to TRBD1 (5 bases). Per the germline V gene, CDR1 is DFQATT and CDR2 is SNEGSKA (reference sequence). V was clipped by 2 bases and J by 4 bases, with 6 bases between them. The CDR3 is made up of 11 amino acids. In nucleotides, the CDR3 is TGCAGTGCTAGACAGGGTTACGAGCAGTACTTC. Translating gives CSARQGYEQYF.

The chain employs TRBV30 and TRBJ1-3; TRBD1 might be the D (5 bases). The CDR3 spans 16 residues. Germline CDR1 is GTSNPN and CDR2 is SVGIG (reference sequence). Between the trimmed V and J ends, which lost 2 bases and 0 bases, there was a span of 14 bases. Here the CDR3 reads CAWSPPGGLSGNTIYF. CDR3 sequence (DNA): TGTGCCTGGAGTCCTCCCGGGGGACTCTCTGGAAACACCATATATTTT.

The chain carries TRBV5-1 and TRBJ1-1; D gene ambiguous. Deletions cut 1 base from V and 6 bases from J, with 10 bases between. The CDR3 spans 13 residues. Germline loops: CDR1 SGHRS, CDR2 YFSETQ. CDR3 loop: CASSLPGRAEAFF. The CDR3 coding sequence is TGCGCCAGCAGCTTGCCCGGGAGGGCTGAAGCTTTCTTT. Complete variable domain (other parts from reference TRBV5-1 and TRBJ1-1): KAGVTQTPRYLIKTRGQQVTLSCSPISGHRSVSWYQQTPGQGLQFLFEYFSETQRNKGNFPGRFSGRQFSNSRSEMNVSTLELGDSALYLCASSLPGRAEAFFGQGTRLTVV.

This clone was seen a few times. CDR3 protein: CASSSAGADYYGYTF. The CDR3 nucleotides are TGTGCCAGCAGTTCTGCAGGGGCTGATTATTATGGCTACACCTTC. V is TRBV6-6 and J is TRBJ1-2, with D perhaps TRBD1 (6 bases). The germline V and J ends were trimmed by 4 bases and 5 bases, with 17 bases remaining between them. The length of the CDR3 is 15 residues. Per germline, CDR1 MNHNY and CDR2 SVGAGI (reference sequence).

The chain links TRBV6-5 to TRBJ2-1; D is perhaps TRBD1 (6 bases). Trimming shortened V by 5 bases and J by 6 bases, and 11 bases separated the two germline ends. Looked up from germline, CDR1 is MNHEY and CDR2 is SVGAGI. The CDR3 has 13 amino acids. CDR3 loop: CASSRQVLNEQFF. The CDR3 bases are TGTGCCAGCAGTCGACAGGTTCTCAATGAGCAGTTCTTC.

This clone was seen a single time. The chain joins TRBV2 to TRBJ2-1; 9 bases are shared with TRBD2. The junction had 3 bases not matched to a gene; V was cut back by 3 bases and J by 6 bases. CDR3 size: 14 residues. Germline lookup yields CDR1 SNHLY and CDR2 FYNNEI. CDR3 region: CASSERGGRNEQFF. CDR3 in DNA: TGTGCCAGCAGTGAGCGGGGGGGACGCAATGAGCAGTTCTTC.

V is TRBV19 and J is TRBJ2-7, with 7 bases that match TRBD2. Germline CDR1 and CDR2: LNHDA and SQIVND (reference sequence). This CDR3 comprises 13 residues. Trimming cost V 6 bases and J 6 bases; bases outside gene matches: 8. CDR3 nucleotide sequence: TGTGCCAGTAGCTTGACTAGCAAGGCCGAGCAGTACTTC. Translation: CASSLTSKAEQYF. The full variable domain, rest sourced from reference TRBV19 and TRBJ2-7, is DGGITQSPKYLFRKEGQNVTLSCEQNLNHDAMYWYRQDPGQGLRLIYYSQIVNDFQKGDIAEGYSVSREKKESFPLTVTSAQKNPTAFYLCASSLTSKAEQYFGPGTRLTVT.

This clone was counted a few times. The J gene is TRBJ2-2, the V gene TRBV19, with TRBD2 as a possible D gene (6 bases). The germline V and J ends were trimmed by 7 bases and 5 bases, with 20 bases remaining between them. The germline V gene encodes CDR1 LNHDA and CDR2 SQIVND (reference sequence). This CDR3 contains 16 residues. The CDR3 is CASTQGLGRSTGELFF. In DNA form, the CDR3 reads TGTGCCAGTACGCAGGGACTCGGTCGGTCGACCGGGGAGCTGTTTTTT.

This clone was counted once. The chain is built from TRBV6-5 and TRBJ1-2; possible D gene TRBD1, 6 bases. Germline values: CDR1 MNHEY, CDR2 SVGAGI. V lost 0 bases and J lost 3, with 14 bases in between. The CDR3 has 16 amino acids. CDR3 sequence: CASSYSNTGSDYGYTF. The CDR3 DNA sequence: TGTGCCAGCAGTTACTCGAACACAGGGAGTGACTATGGCTACACCTTC.

This rearrangement joins TRBV6-5 to TRBJ2-5; 13 positions match TRBD2. The germline V gene has CDR1 MNHEY and CDR2 SVGAGI. The ends lost 6 bases at V and 7 bases at J; junction bases unmatched: 8. There are 15 residues in the CDR3. The CDR3 DNA reads as TGTGCCAGCAGACCGGGACTAGCGGGGTTCAGGACCCAGTACTTC. Its protein is CASRPGLAGFRTQYF.

This clone was counted only a few times. V usage is TRBV9 and J usage is TRBJ2-3, with D tentatively TRBD1 (6 bases). CDR3 length: 15 amino acids. Germline V gene lookup returns CDR1 SGDLS and CDR2 YYNGEE. The germline V and J ends were trimmed by 0 bases and 2 bases, with 10 bases remaining between them. The CDR3 loop is CASSVEGHLTDTQYF. The DNA of the CDR3 is TGTGCCAGCAGCGTAGAGGGACATCTCACAGATACGCAGTATTTT.

This chain uses TRBV27 with TRBJ1-1, with 7 bases matching TRBD1. V gave up 7 bases and J gave up 4 bases; unmatched junction bases: 6. Germline V gene data show CDR1 as MNHEY and CDR2 as SMNVEV (reference sequence). The CDR3 is made up of 13 amino acids. This CDR3 is CASIRTGLTEAFF. The CDR3 DNA reads as TGTGCCAGCATACGGACAGGACTCACTGAAGCTTTCTTT.

This clone showed up just a few times. V usage is TRBV5-1 and J usage is TRBJ1-4; 9 bases fit TRBD1. Germline assignment: CDR1 SGHRS and CDR2 YFSETQ. J gave up 7 bases and V 4 bases, and 8 bases lay outside the gene matches. This CDR3 region has 15 residues. The CDR3 here is CASSRGQGMGEKLFF. CDR3 nucleotide sequence: TGCGCCAGCAGCAGGGGACAGGGAATGGGTGAAAAACTGTTTTTT.

This clone was seen a few times. The chain links TRBV4-3 to TRBJ1-1, with a tentative D call TRBD1 (6 bases). The CDR3 totals 13 residues. The V and J ends lost 0 bases and 7 bases respectively, with 9 bases between them. The germline CDR1 and CDR2 sequences are LGHNA and YSLEER. The CDR3 nucleotides read TGCGCCAGCAGCCAAGATGGGGGCATTGAAGCTTTCTTT. This translates into CASSQDGGIEAFF.

The chain uses TRBV7-6 and TRBJ1-4, with D perhaps matching TRBD1 (5 bases). The CDR3 is 14 residues long. Germline CDR1 reads SGHVS; CDR2 reads FNYEAQ. Trimming took 1 base from V and 7 from J, leaving 10 bases between them. As DNA, the CDR3 is TGTGCCAGCAGCTTAGAGGGACTGGTTGAAAAACTGTTTTTT. Its protein product is CASSLEGLVEKLFF.

The V call is TRBV5-4, the J call TRBJ2-2; 11 positions agree with TRBD2. V dropped 0 bases and J dropped 1; count of bases not matched to a gene: 2. The CDR3 loop spans 17 amino acids. Germline V gene lookup returns CDR1 SGHNT and CDR2 YYREEE (reference sequence). The CDR3 here is CASSLVAGGMNTGELFF. CDR3 sequence (DNA): TGTGCCAGCAGCTTGGTAGCGGGGGGGATGAACACCGGGGAGCTGTTTTTT.

The J gene is TRBJ2-2, the V gene TRBV28; TRBD2 matches at 12 bases. The CDR3 is 16 amino acids. Germline V gives CDR1 MDHEN, CDR2 SYDVKM. V shed 5 bases and J 6 bases; nucleotides not matched to a gene: 7. The DNA for the CDR3 is TGTGCCAGCAGTAAAACGACTAGCGGGAGCGCCGGGGAGCTGTTTTTT. This gives the protein CASSKTTSGSAGELFF.